This is a list of T cell receptor beta chains from one sample in a study of T cells in localized non-small cell lung cancer. Sequencing used immunoSEQ multiplex PCR; TCRdb keeps in-frame clones, though not all of them. The repertoire holds several thousand clones, around 39% seen once, with roughly 8.4% in the top ten. The sample in question was normal lung tissue next to the tumor, obtained before any cancer treatment. The source of these receptors is a woman aged 35 to 69 with stage I lung adenocarcinoma. The CDR3 runs from the conserved cysteine through the conserved F or W. The D gene is left open where the match is weak.

CDR3 length	J gene	D gene	V gene	CDR3 protein	CDR3 DNA
14	TRBJ1-5	-	TRBV6-8	CASSSRGGGQPQHF	TGTGCCAGCAGTTCGAGAGGGGGAGGTCAGCCCCAGCATTTT